The present entry profiles one T cell receptor beta chain with its context. The source of the sample is a study of T cell changes during pregnancy in multiple sclerosis. Per the germline V gene, CDR1 is LGHNA and CDR2 is YSLEER. CDR3 size: 14 residues. The V segment lost 1 base and the J segment 15 bases; nucleotides outside the gene matches: 9. Assay used: immunoSEQ multiplex PCR; TCRdb lists only in-frame clones, some missing. The sample records 15,000 to 20,000 clones, about nine tenths being singletons. The source is a female donor in good health, enrolled as a control in a pregnancy study. The rearrangement links TRBV4-3 to TRBJ2-1; 10 nucleotides line up with TRBD2. The material was CD8+ T cells from peripheral blood mononuclear cells, obtained in the third trimester of pregnancy. The CDR3 nucleotides are TGCGCCAGCAGCCAAGTGGGGGGGACTAGCGTTCTGTTCTTC. It yields the protein CASSQVGGTSVLFF.